Listed below are T cell receptor beta chains from one sample, sequenced in a study of cytomegalovirus exposure and HLA in healthy donors. Measured with immunoSEQ multiplex PCR; TCRdb has only the in-frame clones, and not every one. The sample includes about 100,000 clones, more than 60% of them seen just once. The sequenced sample consisted of PBMCs. Receptor source: a woman under 30 in good health and CMV-seropositive. CDR3s include the opening cysteine and the closing phenylalanine or tryptophan. Each record gives: clone size, J gene, V gene, D gene, CDR3 protein, CDR3 DNA. A D gene is named only where the DNA matches it firmly. For some rows the clone size is stated as once, few or many, or as a class when expanded; others skip it.

>.|TRBJ2-7|TRBV6-5|.
CASSYRGGSYEQYF
TGTGCCAGCAGTTATAGAGGGGGATCCTACGAGCAGTACTTC
>.|TRBJ2-1|TRBV9|.
CASSVTALIYNEQFF
TGTGCCAGCAGCGTGACAGCCCTTATTTACAATGAGCAGTTCTTC
>once|TRBJ2-7|TRBV5-4|TRBD1
CASSFGQGTSEQYF
TGTGCCAGCAGCTTCGGACAGGGGACAAGCGAGCAGTACTTC
>.|TRBJ2-1|TRBV7-9|TRBD2
CASSLPVREDPYNEQFF
TGTGCCAGCAGCTTACCAGTCCGGGAGGACCCCTACAATGAGCAGTTCTTC
>.|TRBJ1-1|TRBV7-9|.
CASSYPTLQGKETEAFF
TGTGCCAGCAGCTATCCGACCTTACAGGGTAAAGAGACTGAAGCTTTCTTT
>.|TRBJ1-5|TRBV6-5|TRBD1
CASSSDRGNQPQHF
TGTGCCAGCAGTTCCGACAGGGGTAATCAGCCCCAGCATTTT
>once|TRBJ1-1|TRBV7-3|TRBD1
CASSLDRGTEAFF
TGTGCCAGCAGCCTTGACAGGGGGACTGAAGCTTTCTTT
>.|TRBJ1-5|TRBV19|.
CASSIGTAGNQPQHF
TGTGCCAGTAGTATCGGGACGGCGGGGAATCAGCCCCAGCATTTT
>.|TRBJ2-7|TRBV29-1|.
CSVEFSCVSLYEQYF
TGCAGCGTTGAGTTTTCGTGTGTGTCCCTCTACGAGCAGTACTTC
>.|TRBJ1-1|TRBV5-3|TRBD1
CARSPGQGGAAFF
TGTGCCAGAAGCCCAGGACAGGGAGGGGCAGCTTTCTTT
>.|TRBJ1-3|TRBV5-1|TRBD1
CASSPRTGLSGNTIYF
TGCGCCAGCAGCCCCAGGACAGGTCTCTCTGGAAACACCATATATTTT
>.|TRBJ2-2|TRBV19|.
CASSTGTPAGELFF
TGTGCCAGTAGTACAGGCACACCGGCCGGGGAGCTGTTTTTT
>.|TRBJ2-2|TRBV18|.
CASSPRGTGELFF
TGTGCCAGCTCACCAAGGGGCACCGGGGAGCTGTTTTTT
>few|TRBJ1-4|TRBV6-6|TRBD1
CASRGGRTGNEKLFF
TGTGCCAGCAGGGGGGGCAGGACAGGGAATGAAAAACTGTTTTTT
>.|TRBJ2-3|TRBV5-5|.
CASSPAPRETDTQYF
TGTGCCAGCAGCCCCGCCCCCCGGGAGACAGATACGCAGTATTTT
>.|TRBJ2-4|TRBV7-8|.
CASSSSRENIQYF
TGTGCCAGCAGCTCGAGTCGGGAGAACATTCAGTACTTC
>.|TRBJ2-5|TRBV28|TRBD2
CASSRPQGGMGKTQYF
TGTGCCAGCAGCCGACCCCAGGGAGGGATGGGAAAGACCCAGTACTTC
>once|TRBJ1-2|TRBV19|.
CASYYNYGYTF
TGTGCCAGCTATTATAACTATGGCTACACCTTC
>once|TRBJ2-2|TRBV29-1|TRBD2
CSVWAGEGGELFF
TGCAGCGTTTGGGCGGGAGAAGGCGGGGAGCTGTTTTTT
>.|TRBJ1-2|TRBV5-1|.
CASSQGSPNYGYTF
TGCGCCAGCAGTCAGGGCAGTCCTAACTATGGCTACACCTTC
>.|TRBJ1-1|TRBV19|TRBD1
CASSTGQGEAFF
TGTGCCAGTAGTACCGGACAGGGTGAAGCTTTCTTT
>.|TRBJ1-4|TRBV7-9|TRBD1
CASSTRQGENEKLFF
TGTGCCAGCAGCACCCGACAGGGGGAGAATGAAAAACTGTTTTTT
>.|TRBJ2-7|TRBV7-2|TRBD2
CASRTSGRGEQYF
TGTGCCAGCAGAACTAGCGGGAGGGGGGAGCAGTACTTC
>.|TRBJ1-1|TRBV28|.
CASSLLPGATEAFF
TGTGCCAGCAGTTTACTCCCGGGAGCGACTGAAGCTTTCTTT
>few|TRBJ2-2|TRBV6-1|.
CASSEQTVTGELFF
TGTGCCAGCAGTGAACAGACAGTCACCGGGGAGCTGTTTTTT
>.|TRBJ1-2|TRBV27|TRBD1
CASSSSTGLYGYTF
TGTGCCAGCAGTTCCTCGACAGGGCTCTATGGCTACACCTTC
>few|TRBJ2-7|TRBV28|TRBD2
CASRIAGGVSYEQYF
TGTGCCAGCAGAATAGCGGGGGGAGTCTCCTACGAGCAGTACTTC
>.|TRBJ2-1|TRBV27|TRBD2
CASSPPRSTSGKLNEQFF
TGTGCCAGCAGTCCACCTCGTTCGACTAGCGGGAAGCTCAATGAGCAGTTCTTC
>.|TRBJ2-1|TRBV27|.
CASSFQGAEQFF
TGTGCCAGCAGTTTTCAAGGAGCTGAGCAGTTCTTC
>.|TRBJ2-1|TRBV20-1|.
CSVSQGEQFF
TGCAGTGTTTCACAGGGTGAGCAGTTCTTC
>few|TRBJ2-1|TRBV30|.
CAWSFGHYNEQFF
TGTGCCTGGAGTTTTGGCCACTACAATGAGCAGTTCTTC
>.|TRBJ2-2|TRBV7-8|TRBD2
CARGGVNRGPNTGELFF
TGTGCCAGGGGGGGGGTAAACCGAGGACCGAACACCGGGGAGCTGTTTTTT
>.|TRBJ1-4|TRBV30|.
CAWRRQGITNEKLFF
TGTGCCTGGAGACGCCAGGGAATAACTAATGAAAAACTGTTTTTT
>.|TRBJ2-7|TRBV30|.
CAWSWQDYEQYF
TGTGCCTGGAGTTGGCAGGACTACGAGCAGTACTTC
>.|TRBJ2-7|TRBV7-2|TRBD2
CASSPRTSGAKSYEQYF
TGTGCCAGCAGCCCGCGGACTAGCGGAGCCAAATCCTACGAGCAGTACTTC
>.|TRBJ2-3|TRBV2|TRBD2
CASIAGRERTDTQYF
TGTGCCAGCATAGCTGGGCGGGAGCGCACAGATACGCAGTATTTT
>.|TRBJ2-7|TRBV6-5|TRBD2
CASRDGLAVSYEQYF
TGTGCCAGCAGAGACGGACTAGCGGTCTCCTACGAGCAGTACTTC
>.|TRBJ2-1|TRBV6-6|.
CASTQGNEQFF
TGTGCCAGCACCCAGGGCAATGAGCAGTTCTTC
>.|TRBJ1-1|TRBV28|TRBD1
CASSTITGERNTEAFF
TGTGCCAGCAGCACCATTACAGGGGAAAGGAACACTGAAGCTTTCTTT
>.|TRBJ2-2|TRBV5-1|TRBD1
CASSRGQGYGTGELFF
TGCGCCAGCAGCCGAGGACAGGGGTATGGCACCGGGGAGCTGTTTTTT
>.|TRBJ2-7|TRBV6-5|TRBD2
CASGTSAAYEQYF
TGTGCCAGCGGGACTAGCGCGGCCTACGAGCAGTACTTC
>.|TRBJ2-6|TRBV30|.
CAWRLLDSGANVLTF
TGTGCCTGGAGACTCCTCGATTCAGGGGCCAACGTCCTGACTTTC
>.|TRBJ2-5|TRBV10-3|.
CAISDQQETQYF
TGTGCCATCAGTGACCAGCAAGAGACCCAGTACTTC
>.|TRBJ2-7|TRBV19|TRBD1
CASNKQGTPYEQYF
TGTGCCAGTAATAAACAGGGGACCCCCTACGAGCAGTACTTC
>.|TRBJ1-4|TRBV28|TRBD1
CASSLRQGEYEKLFF
TGTGCCAGCAGTCTCCGACAGGGGGAATATGAAAAACTGTTTTTT
>.|TRBJ2-2|TRBV7-9|TRBD1
CASSRWTGRDTGELFF
TGTGCCAGCAGCCGCTGGACAGGTAGGGACACCGGGGAGCTGTTTTTT